The rows below give T cell receptor beta chains drawn from one sample of a study of shared clonotypes between healthy human individuals. Sequencing was performed with immunoSEQ multiplex PCR; in TCRdb, only in-frame clones are kept and a portion is missing. This sample has about 700,000 clones, with around 74% found just once. Specimen: memory CD4+ T cells sorted from blood. The receptors were gathered from a woman aged 30 to 39 in good health. Each CDR3 is given with its conserved first and last residue. The order of the fields is J gene, V gene, CDR3 protein.

TRBJ2-3	TRBV7-2	CASSPRVAGVRDTQYF
TRBJ2-3	TRBV7-9	CASSLDVTDTQYF
TRBJ2-7	TRBV30	CAWTLAGVHEQYF
TRBJ2-7	TRBV5-4	CASSWTSGHSYEQYF
TRBJ1-3	TRBV27	CASSLLTPRVSGNTIYF
TRBJ2-6	TRBV5-1	CASSLESGSGANVLTF
TRBJ2-3	TRBV19	CASSINSGGADTQYF
TRBJ2-3	TRBV6-1	CASSGKKTSSDTQYF
TRBJ2-1	TRBV5-1	CASSSTGTRSNEQFF
TRBJ2-3	TRBV2	CASSDLSVTDTQYF
TRBJ2-2	TRBV6-1	CASSQQGGTGELFF
TRBJ2-4	TRBV28	CASSLLWTKNIQYF
TRBJ1-3	TRBV5-1	CASSLGDRDRNTIYF
TRBJ1-1	TRBV28	CASRGTGGAHTEAFF
TRBJ2-3	TRBV27	CASSPRTYTDTQYF
TRBJ2-6	TRBV5-1	CASSVQGTGANVLTF
TRBJ1-4	TRBV18	CASSPSGRVEKLFF
TRBJ2-7	TRBV27	CASSRTPLALETYEQYF
TRBJ2-5	TRBV30	CAWSPGLAVEETQYF
TRBJ2-1	TRBV10-1	CASPPIRVYNEQFF
TRBJ2-7	TRBV13	CASSLGGIYEQYF
TRBJ2-2	TRBV5-4	CASSLGGGQANTGELFF
TRBJ2-3	TRBV9	CASSRTGSGTTDTQYF
TRBJ2-1	TRBV4-2	CASSHLREGEQFF
TRBJ1-5	TRBV6-1	CASRRAEVNQPQHF
TRBJ2-7	TRBV5-6	CASTRWSSEQYF
TRBJ1-1	TRBV18	CASSPPGFTEAFF
TRBJ2-2	TRBV6-4	CASSALPNTGELFF
TRBJ2-6	TRBV7-9	CASSSETASGSGANVLTF
TRBJ2-6	TRBV6-6	CASSFQGTGANVLTF
TRBJ2-3	TRBV6-4	CASSDRSGPKDTQYF
TRBJ2-1	TRBV5-1	CASSSGTSVSGEQFF
TRBJ1-2	TRBV7-9	CASSFLVGANYGYTF
TRBJ1-5	TRBV29-1	CSVAGGVNQPQHF
TRBJ1-3	TRBV29-1	CSATQGTGNTIYF
TRBJ1-4	TRBV5-4	CASSLQGGDEKLFF
TRBJ2-3	TRBV19	CASRVSGSTDTQYF
TRBJ2-7	TRBV6-1	CASSQRTGVNYEQYF
TRBJ1-1	TRBV29-1	CSVVGQGNTEAFF
TRBJ2-5	TRBV11-2	CASSLGVSPPEETQYF
TRBJ2-5	TRBV5-4	CASGTKTSGPQETQYF
TRBJ2-1	TRBV27	CASSLTGTSVYNEQFF
TRBJ1-1	TRBV19	CASRSRGWTEAFF
TRBJ2-4	TRBV15	CATRGAELAKNIQYF
TRBJ2-7	TRBV27	CASQDLGASVYEQYF
TRBJ2-5	TRBV28	CASSLSASQETQYF
TRBJ2-7	TRBV27	CASSRQTGGSYEQYF
TRBJ1-1	TRBV6-5	CASLISRGGREAFF
TRBJ1-1	TRBV30	CAWNSGRRPVMNTEAFF
TRBJ2-7	TRBV21-1	CASSKVSGRDPYEQYF
TRBJ2-4	TRBV19	CASSPRLAGEGVAKNIQYF
TRBJ2-3	TRBV5-1	CASSPDRSWNTDTQYF
TRBJ1-3	TRBV7-6	CASSLEVGGPGNTIYF
TRBJ2-7	TRBV6-5	CASIGQGAASYEQYF
TRBJ2-2	TRBV18	CASSRPTVNTGELFF
TRBJ1-1	TRBV19	CASRQWKTRQTMNTEAFF
TRBJ2-7	TRBV29-1	CSARRDIGSTEQYF
TRBJ2-1	TRBV7-2	CASSITYSNEQFF
TRBJ2-3	TRBV19	CASSTDAGSQYF